The T cell receptor (beta chain) under discussion was sequenced for a study of OX40 agonist ivuxolimab in advanced cancers. Regarding the research as a whole: Ivuxolimab, which targeted the costimulatory receptor OX40 (CD134), was an agonistic, fully human IgG2 monoclonal antibody. Intravenous ivuxolimab was administered to patients every 2 weeks at six dose levels: 0.01, 0.1, 0.3, 1.5, 3 and 10 mg/kg. Of the 50 or so patients in dose escalation, around 19 had hepatocellular carcinoma, some 15 had melanoma, 9 had renal cell carcinoma and 9 had head and neck cancer. The dose-escalation cohort was roughly 83% male with a mean age of about 58 years, ranging from about 20 to 80. Patients were allowed to have had prior anti-PD-1, anti-PD-L1 or anti-CTLA-4 therapy, and 40% of the dose-escalation patients had previously received checkpoint inhibitors. Partial responses occurred in three dose-escalation patients, of whom one had hepatocellular carcinoma and two had cutaneous melanoma. The purpose of peripheral TCRbeta sequencing was to test whether ivuxolimab changed TCR sequence diversity and led to clonal T-cell expansion. The monotherapy dose-escalation portion (N = 52 patients) of the phase I ivuxolimab trial is reported in the paper. Paper-wide results and their limitations: After ivuxolimab, CD8+ T cells had more expanded clones than CD4+ T cells on average. Clonal expansion of both CD4+ and CD8+ blood T cells was observed from baseline to week 6 at doses 0.1 to 3.0 mg/kg. In partial responders in the 0.1-3.0 mg/kg groups, normalized peripheral clonal expansion was found to be among the lowest, especially among CD8+ T cells. Antigen specificity was not determined for the clonally expanded peripheral T cells. Low levels of normalized T-cell clonal expansion were also seen in some patients who did not respond.

Genomic DNA was isolated from the sorted cells so that the TCRbeta CDR3 region could be sequenced. TCRbeta CDR3 regions were sequenced using the immunoSEQ Assay. TCRdb took this table from immuneACCESS and kept in-frame rearrangements with V and J called. Such tables lack part of the clones; where checked against another copy, unresolved V genes explain under half of the gap, and the rest is unexplained. This sample gives about 67,000 clones in total; 80% to 90% of them show up just once. The ten biggest clones cover under 2.5% of the sample. The trial excluded patients who had a history of autoimmune disease or who were on systemic immunosuppression. Peripheral blood for TCR sequencing was collected from all dose cohorts at baseline, on cycle 4 day 1, and on cycle 7 day 1. Samples were obtained from an open-label, multicenter, first-in-human phase I dose-escalation trial of ivuxolimab. Adults with locally advanced or metastatic head and neck squamous cell, hepatocellular, melanoma or renal cell carcinoma were enrolled in the trial. Before TCR sequencing, CD4+ T cells and CD8+ T cells from peripheral blood were sorted into separate populations.

Taken from cysteine to phenylalanine, the CDR3 has 16 residues. Left in the record is the CDR3 DNA by itself, 48 bases read in frame from the first base. CDR1 and CDR2 are drawn from the germline V gene (reference sequence): SEHNR, FQNEAQ. Trimming at the junction amounts to 4 bases on V and 8 bases on J, and the germline ends lie 20 bases apart. Concerning this clone: This receptor's antigen is unknown. Base qualities are not provided; no much larger clone lies one nucleotide away.

Specimen: CD4+ or CD8+ T cells sorted from blood, collected in a trial of the OX40 agonist ivuxolimab. This sequence uses TRBV7-9 and TRBJ1-4; 6 matching bases give a weak D call of TRBD1. The clonotype originates from an adult with an advanced solid tumor such as melanoma, head and neck, liver or kidney cancer. The DNA sequence is TGTGCCAGCAGCTACCTCTCGGGGGGGGCGAGCGAAAAACTGTTTTTT. Its protein reads: CASSYLSGGASEKLFF.